This T cell receptor beta chain was recovered during a study of tissue T cells after allogeneic stem cell transplantation. On the study more broadly: Of the grafts for graft-versus-host disease patients, four were unmodified and three CD34-selected. Where cell numbers permitted, CD3+ T cells were sorted from preserved blood and marrow. General study points: Within patients, tissue anatomy strongly shaped TCR repertoire composition.

Comment on this clone: Its antigen is as yet unknown.

Repertoires were generated with immunoSEQ multiplex PCR, while TCRdb's copy carries only in-frame clones and drops some. The table shows 42,000 or so clones, with 80% to 95% occurring only once. The specimen comprised blood, sampled before transplantation. The receptor comes from a woman aged 35-75 years who later had graft-versus-host disease after an allogeneic stem cell transplant.

CDR3 sequence: CASSGRTSGARVEQFF. The CDR3, as DNA: TGTGCCAGCAGCGGACGGACTAGCGGGGCAAGGGTTGAGCAGTTCTTC. The chain combines TRBV7-2 with TRBJ2-1; 12 bases are shared with TRBD2. Germline V gene data show CDR1 as SGHTA and CDR2 as FQGNSA. This CDR3 is built from 16 residues. Trimming took 5 bases from V and 9 from J; bases not matched to a gene: 11.